The 9 T cell receptor beta chains presented below share a single source sample, sequenced in a study of shared clonotypes between healthy human individuals. Generated by immunoSEQ multiplex PCR, the TCRdb table keeps only in-frame clones and is missing some. This sample has roughly 1.4 million clones, with roughly 98.5% found just once. Sequenced material: naive CD4+ T cells sorted from blood. The subset was: CD45RA+ positively selected. These receptor sequences come from a man between 25 and 39 years old in good health.

This chain joins TRBV15 and TRBJ2-3; D possibly corresponds to TRBD1 (5 bases). This CDR3 spans 14 amino acids. Trimming left V 5 bases short and J 6 bases short, with 15 bases between. Germline CDR1 LNHNV, CDR2 YYDKDF (reference sequence). The CDR3 bases are TGTGCCACCAGCCGAGGACAAAACTCGGATACGCAGTATTTT. Protein product: CATSRGQNSDTQYF.

The J gene is TRBJ2-1, the V gene TRBV7-2; D is unresolved. With 2 bases removed from V and 4 bases from J, the gap between germline ends came to 12 bases. Germline V gives CDR1 SGHTA, CDR2 FQGNSA. This CDR3 spans 15 amino acids. In DNA, the CDR3 is TGTGCCAGCAGCTTATCCGGTAATCAATACAATGAGCAGTTCTTC. It encodes CASSLSGNQYNEQFF.

This chain joins TRBV5-5 and TRBJ2-3; D unclear. Germline V lookup: CDR1 SGHKS, CDR2 YYEKEE (reference sequence). The V and J ends lost 0 bases and 3 bases respectively, with 14 bases between them. The CDR3 sequence is 16 residues long. CDR3 coding DNA: TGTGCCAGCAGCTTGGGCCTAAATAAAGGGACAGATACGCAGTATTTT. Amino acid sequence: CASSLGLNKGTDTQYF.

The chain recombines TRBV5-5 with TRBJ2-7; 8 bases agree with TRBD1. With 0 bases clipped from V and 5 bases from J, the junction kept 7 bases outside the gene matches. Germline V lookup: CDR1 SGHKS, CDR2 YYEKEE (reference sequence). The CDR3 totals 15 residues. The CDR3 reads CASSLAGQGAHEQYF. The DNA of the CDR3 is TGTGCCAGCAGCTTGGCCGGACAGGGAGCACACGAGCAGTACTTC.

The chain employs TRBV29-1 and TRBJ2-3, with TRBD2 matching 11 bases. This CDR3 comprises 15 residues. V gave up 6 bases and J gave up 6 bases; unmatched junction bases: 11. Germline assignment: CDR1 SQVTM and CDR2 ANQGSEA. This chain's CDR3 is CSVYRRLAGTDTQYF. CDR3 nucleotides: TGCAGCGTCTACCGGCGACTAGCGGGAACGGATACGCAGTATTTT.

This sequence joins TRBV7-7 and TRBJ2-1; TRBD2 matches at 11 bases. Germline lookup yields CDR1 SSHAT and CDR2 FNYEAQ (reference sequence). The CDR3 has 16 residues. The V segment lost 0 bases and the J segment 3 bases; nucleotides outside the gene matches: 1. CDR3 loop: CASSLALAGGYNEQFF. The CDR3 nucleotides are TGTGCCAGCAGCTTAGCGCTAGCGGGAGGCTACAATGAGCAGTTCTTC.

The chain links TRBV9 to TRBJ1-5; 7 bases match TRBD1. CDR1 is SGDLS, CDR2 YYNGEE, per germline. The CDR3 runs to 15 residues. After removal of 0 bases from V and 2 bases from J, the junction contained 2 bases not matched to a gene. The CDR3 is CASSVATGGNQPQHF. CDR3 DNA sequence: TGTGCCAGCAGCGTAGCTACAGGGGGCAATCAGCCCCAGCATTTT.

DNA of the CDR3: TGCAGCGTTGCGGGACACCTAATAAAGGGAACTGAAGCTTTCTTT. Protein sequence: CSVAGHLIKGTEAFF. The rearrangement links TRBV29-1 to TRBJ1-1; D possibly corresponds to TRBD1 (6 bases). Germline V gives CDR1 SQVTM, CDR2 ANQGSEA. V was trimmed by 4 bases and J by 5 bases, leaving 20 bases between them. This CDR3 is built from 15 residues.

CDR3 in DNA: TGTGCCAGCAGCCGTAGCGGAAGCTCCTACAATGAGCAGTTCTTC. It yields the protein CASSRSGSSYNEQFF. The chain joins TRBV6-6 to TRBJ2-1, with D tentatively TRBD2 (6 bases). Germline lookup yields CDR1 MNHNY and CDR2 SVGAGI (reference sequence). The CDR3 is made up of 15 amino acids. Trimming took off 6 bases at V and 0 bases at J, with 12 bases between the two ends.